These 3 T cell receptor beta chains share one sample of origin, sequenced in a study of spatial heterogeneity in lung cancer. Broader study findings: Tumoral mutation counts were tracked by counts of expanded intratumoral alpha and beta TCRs.

Their antigens are not known. Each CDR3 protein gets one entry after TCRdb re-called the 5' RACE reads with MiXCR. In the table there are some 6,500 distinct CDR3 sequences, around 2.9% of which are singletons. The time point was: sample taken at primary tumor resection. Sequenced here: lung tumor tissue, sampled at surgery. The origin of the receptors is a male donor with early-stage non-small cell lung cancer.

The table lists this clonotype with many counts. The chain has TRBV5-1 and TRBJ2-1; D gene unclear. This CDR3 is 13 amino acids long. V dropped 0 bases and J dropped 5 bases, with 6 bases sitting between them. Germline V CDR1 and CDR2: SGHRS, YFSETQ. CDR3 nucleotide sequence: TGCGCCAGCAGCTTGGGTGTCGACAATGAGCAGTTCTTC. It specifies CASSLGVDNEQFF.

This clonotype occurred many times. The chain employs TRBV5-1 and TRBJ2-1; D is perhaps TRBD1 (6 bases). Trimming pared 0 bases from V and 5 bases from J, leaving 12 bases between. This CDR3 spans 15 amino acids. The germline V gene encodes CDR1 SGHRS and CDR2 YFSETQ. CDR3 DNA: TGCGCCAGCAGCTTGGACGGCAGGGGAAACAATGAGCAGTTCTTC. Its translation: CASSLDGRGNNEQFF. The full variable domain, rest sourced from reference TRBV5-1 and TRBJ2-1, is KAGVTQTPRYLIKTRGQQVTLSCSPISGHRSVSWYQQTPGQGLQFLFEYFSETQRNKGNFPGRFSGRQFSNSRSEMNVSTLELGDSALYLCASSLDGRGNNEQFFGPGTRLTVL.

Of note for this clonotype: The junction and the germline gene differ at one end; a read error may be behind it. The rearrangement uses TRBV5-1 and TRBJ1-2, with 9 bases aligning to TRBD1. CDR1 SGHRS and CDR2 YFSETQ come from the germline V gene. The CDR3 runs to 13 residues. The CDR3 DNA sequence: TGCGCCAGCAGCGGGGGACAGGGCGGCGGCTACAACTTC. It translates to CASSGGQGGGYNF. Full variable domain (outside the CDR3, taken from reference TRBV5-1 and TRBJ1-2): KAGVTQTPRYLIKTRGQQVTLSCSPISGHRSVSWYQQTPGQGLQFLFEYFSETQRNKGNFPGRFSGRQFSNSRSEMNVSTLELGDSALYLCASSGGQGGGYNFGSGTRLTVV.